A few counts support the clone carrying this T cell receptor beta chain. What it binds is unknown. TCRdb re-called the 5' RACE reads through MiXCR, storing one row per CDR3 protein. The sample comprises about 9,000 distinct CDR3 sequences, 3.5% to 4.5% of which are singletons, and roughly a tenth rests with the top ten. These data are taken from a study of CD8 T cells in ankylosing spondylitis. Regarding the study as a whole: Significantly higher representation of disease-linked clones was reported for matched ankylosing spondylitis synovial fluid. Fewer than ten highly homologous variants made up a TCR beta motif that seemed to typify ankylosing spondylitis blood. There were earlier reports of some motif variants in reactive arthritis synovial fluid and blood.

V dropped 0 bases and J dropped 5 bases, with 11 bases sitting between them. The CDR3 has 14 amino acids. Germline V lookup: CDR1 SGDLS, CDR2 YYNGEE. This TCR was sampled from a female donor with ankylosing spondylitis or in good health (not recorded which). Sequenced material: blood, either unsorted or a sorted T cell fraction (not recorded which). The chain is built from TRBV9 and TRBJ1-1; no clear D. This CDR3 reads CASSVVGVGTEAFF. The CDR3 DNA follows: TGTGCCAGCAGCGTAGTTGGGGTGGGGACTGAAGCTTTCTTT. Full variable domain (remainder filled in from reference TRBV9 and TRBJ1-1): DSGVTQTPKHLITATGQRVTLRCSPRSGDLSVYWYQQSLDQGLQFLIQYYNGEERAKGNILERFSAQQFPDLHSELNLSSLELGDSALYFCASSVVGVGTEAFFGQGTRLTVV.